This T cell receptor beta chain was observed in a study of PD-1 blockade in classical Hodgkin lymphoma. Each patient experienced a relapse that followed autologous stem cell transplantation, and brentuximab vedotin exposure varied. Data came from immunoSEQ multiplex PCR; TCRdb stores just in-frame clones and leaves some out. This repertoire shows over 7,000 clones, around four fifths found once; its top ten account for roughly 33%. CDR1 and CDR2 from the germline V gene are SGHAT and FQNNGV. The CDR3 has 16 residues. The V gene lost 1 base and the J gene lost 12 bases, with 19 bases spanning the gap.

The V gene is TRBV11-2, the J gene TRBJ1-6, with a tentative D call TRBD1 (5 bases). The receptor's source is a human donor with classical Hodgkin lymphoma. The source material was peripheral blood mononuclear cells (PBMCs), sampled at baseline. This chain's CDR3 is CASSLVKVPGRVPLHF. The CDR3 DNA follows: TGTGCCAGCAGCTTAGTCAAAGTCCCGGGACGGGTACCCCTCCACTTT.